This record looks at one T cell receptor (beta chain) sequence and its context. Between the trimmed V and J ends, which lost 3 bases and 1 base, there was a span of 7 bases. The CDR3 runs to 13 residues. Germline V gene data show CDR1 as LNHDA and CDR2 as SQIVND (reference sequence). Authors' data handling: Reference gene primer amplification yielded estimated nucleated cell counts. The protocol was immunoSEQ multiplex PCR, while the TCRdb copy is restricted to in-frame clones and leaves out a portion. That table gives V, J and clone size, and the DNA gave D and trimming. The repertoire holds approximately 97,000 clones, with just under 85% as singletons. The data were taken from a study of blood T cell repertoires in COVID-19. Overall study context: Samples of COVID-19 (acute and convalescent) were obtained from the United States, Italy and Spain. Sample material is recorded as cDNA or gDNA derived from T cells, B-cell-depleted T cells, or PBMCs.

V gene TRBV19 combines with J gene TRBJ2-7; D not certain. This receptor was obtained from a man aged 35 to 55 with active or convalescent COVID-19. The sequenced sample was peripheral blood. The CDR3 loop reads CASSMAASYEQYF. For the CDR3, the DNA is TGTGCCAGTAGTATGGCGGCTTCCTACGAGCAGTACTTC. Full variable domain (outside the CDR3, taken from reference TRBV19 and TRBJ2-7): DGGITQSPKYLFRKEGQNVTLSCEQNLNHDAMYWYRQDPGQGLRLIYYSQIVNDFQKGDIAEGYSVSREKKESFPLTVTSAQKNPTAFYLCASSMAASYEQYFGPGTRLTVT.